This T cell receptor beta chain came from a study of cytomegalovirus exposure and HLA in healthy donors. Primers for the PCR totalled 60 Vbeta and 13 Jbeta. The table came from immunoSEQ multiplex PCR; TCRdb's copy has only in-frame clones and leaves some out. The sample holds a few hundred thousand clones, about 74% seen once. V dropped 5 bases and J dropped 2; count of bases not matched to a gene: 6. Germline lookup yields CDR1 SGHNT and CDR2 YYREEE (reference sequence). CDR3 length: 18 amino acids. The clonotype comes from a man aged 35-49 years in good health and CMV-seronegative. V is TRBV5-4 and J is TRBJ2-6; 14 nucleotides align to TRBD2. Material: PBMCs. The DNA of the CDR3 is TGTGCCAGCAGTTCGAGGACTAGCGGGAGGACTGGGGCCAACGTCCTGACTTTC. Protein: CASSSRTSGRTGANVLTF.